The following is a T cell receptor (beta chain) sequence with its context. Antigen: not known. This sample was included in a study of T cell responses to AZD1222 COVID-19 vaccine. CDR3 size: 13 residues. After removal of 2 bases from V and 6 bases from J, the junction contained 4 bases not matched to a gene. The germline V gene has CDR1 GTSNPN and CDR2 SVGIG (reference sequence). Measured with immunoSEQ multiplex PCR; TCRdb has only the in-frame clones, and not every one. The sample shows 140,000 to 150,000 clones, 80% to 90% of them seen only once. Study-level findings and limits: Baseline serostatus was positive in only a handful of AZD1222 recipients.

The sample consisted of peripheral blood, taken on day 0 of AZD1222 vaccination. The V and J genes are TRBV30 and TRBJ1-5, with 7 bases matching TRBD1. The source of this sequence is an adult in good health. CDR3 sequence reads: CAWSYEGAQPQHF. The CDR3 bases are TGTGCCTGGAGTTATGAGGGGGCTCAGCCCCAGCATTTT. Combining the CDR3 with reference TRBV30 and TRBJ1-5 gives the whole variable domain SQTIHQWPATLVQPVGSPLSLECTVEGTSNPNLYWYRQAAGRGLQLLFYSVGIGQISSEVPQNLSASRPQDRQFILSSKKLLLSDSGFYLCAWSYEGAQPQHFGDGTRLSIL.